This is a list of T cell receptor beta chains from one sample in a study of T cell responses to AZD1222 COVID-19 vaccine. TCRdb keeps only in-frame clones here, not all; method: immunoSEQ multiplex PCR. Of under 150,000 clones in the sample, roughly 90% are singletons; the top ten hold roughly 1.7%. The specimen was peripheral blood, collected 28 days after the second AZD1222 dose. The receptors were gathered from an adult who received the AZD1222 COVID-19 vaccine. Both conserved end residues are part of each CDR3. Fields, in order: V gene, CDR3 length, J gene, clone size, D gene, CDR3 DNA, CDR3 protein. The D gene is left open where the match is weak. A row's size may be missing; if present it is once, few, many or a size class.

TRBV5-1	13	TRBJ1-1	NA	NA	TGCGCCAGCAGCTTTCACCTCAACACTGAAGCTTTCTTT	CASSFHLNTEAFF
TRBV6-5	12	TRBJ2-5	NA	NA	TGTGCCAGCAGTTACAGGGGGGAGACCCAGTACTTC	CASSYRGETQYF
TRBV2	17	TRBJ2-3	NA	TRBD2	TGTGCCAGCAGTGAAGCGACTAGCGGGGTACACACAGATACGCAGTATTTT	CASSEATSGVHTDTQYF
TRBV12-3/TRBV12-4	13	TRBJ1-1	NA	TRBD1	TGTGCCAGCAGGGGGACAGGGGACACTGAAGCTTTCTTT	CASRGTGDTEAFF
TRBV7-6	15	TRBJ1-2	NA	TRBD1	TGTGCCAGCAGCTTGGCCCAGGACAGGGGATATGGCTACACCTTC	CASSLAQDRGYGYTF
TRBV2	16	TRBJ1-2	NA	NA	TGTGCCAGCAGTGACCTCATTTCCGGGGGGTACTATGGCTACACCTTC	CASSDLISGGYYGYTF
TRBV27	14	TRBJ2-2	once	TRBD2	TGTGCCAGCAGGTTAGCGGGGGGCGCCGGGGAGCTGTTTTTT	CASRLAGGAGELFF
TRBV7-9	15	TRBJ2-5	NA	NA	TGTGCCAGCAGCTTAGCCGGCGGACTCAAAGAGACCCAGTACTTC	CASSLAGGLKETQYF
TRBV5-5	14	TRBJ2-3	NA	NA	TGTGCCAGCAGCAGGAGGGCGCCGCCAGATACGCAGTATTTT	CASSRRAPPDTQYF
TRBV15	15	TRBJ1-4	NA	TRBD1	TGTGCCACCAGCAGAGATCCAGGGGGCGATGAAAAACTGTTTTTT	CATSRDPGGDEKLFF
TRBV11-3	17	TRBJ2-2	once	NA	TGTGCCAGCAGCTTTACAGGGTGGGACGGTGGGACCGGGGAGCTGTTTTTT	CASSFTGWDGGTGELFF
TRBV7-2	15	TRBJ2-3	NA	NA	TGTGCCAGCAGCTTAGCGCAGAGTAACATTGATACGCAGTATTTT	CASSLAQSNIDTQYF
TRBV9	15	TRBJ2-1	NA	TRBD2	TGTGCCAGCAGCGTAGGGGCTAGCGGGAGGGTAGAGCAGTTCTTC	CASSVGASGRVEQFF